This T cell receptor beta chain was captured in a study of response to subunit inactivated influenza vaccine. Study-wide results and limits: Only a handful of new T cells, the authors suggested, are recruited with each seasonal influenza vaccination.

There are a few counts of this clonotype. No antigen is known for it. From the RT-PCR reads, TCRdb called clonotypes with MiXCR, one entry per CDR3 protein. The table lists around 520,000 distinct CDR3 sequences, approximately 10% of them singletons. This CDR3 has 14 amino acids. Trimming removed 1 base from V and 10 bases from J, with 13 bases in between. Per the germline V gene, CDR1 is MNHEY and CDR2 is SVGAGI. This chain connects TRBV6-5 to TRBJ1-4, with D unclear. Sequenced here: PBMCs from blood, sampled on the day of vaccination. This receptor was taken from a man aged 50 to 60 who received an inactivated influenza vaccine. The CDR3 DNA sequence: TGTGCCAGCAGTTACTACTCATCTCCGGGAAAACTGTTTTTT. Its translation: CASSYYSSPGKLFF.